This T cell receptor (beta chain) was profiled in a study of blood T cells in healthy people across ages. Overall study: There was about one barcoded beta molecule captured by template switching per two T cells.

Each donor gave about 9.3 milliliters of peripheral blood. A second PCR, run for about 7 to 12 cycles, used a sample-barcoded 5' primer plus a J-beta primer mix. With 12 random nucleotides, a template-switch adaptor tagged each individual cDNA molecule. TCRdb called the 5' RACE reads again in MiXCR, with one record for every CDR3 protein. The sample has roughly 1.9 million distinct CDR3 sequences, around 40% seen once. The CDR3 length is 13 residues. V shed 8 bases and J shed 2 bases, with 11 bases lying between them. This clonotype showed up just a few times. The specimen sequenced was blood. The gene calls are TRBV12-3 or TRBV12-4 and TRBJ2-3; D is ambiguous. This clonotype was obtained from a human donor in good health. The CDR3 region is CASSPQDTDTQYF. The CDR3 coding sequence is TGTGCCAGCTCCCCGCAGGACACAGATACGCAGTATTTT.